This T cell receptor (beta chain) came from a study of CD4 and CD8 cells across lung adenocarcinoma regions. Each CDR3 protein is one row after TCRdb ran MiXCR on the PCR reads. The table lists around 10,000 distinct CDR3 sequences, 40% to 50% of them singletons, with about 16% in the top ten. This CDR3 is built from 13 residues. The V gene lost 5 bases and the J gene lost 7 bases, with 11 bases spanning the gap. The J gene is TRBJ2-2, the V gene TRBV12-3 or TRBV12-4; D may be TRBD1 (6 bases). The material sequenced was CD4+ T cells from the margin of a lung tumor. The sequence was obtained from a female donor with lung adenocarcinoma. The CD4 and CD8 labels of this study may be unreliable. CDR3 in amino acids: CASSPQGHGELFF. In nucleotides, the CDR3 is TGTGCCAGCAGTCCCCAGGGGCACGGGGAGCTGTTTTTT.